The 21 T cell receptor beta chains given below trace back to one sample, sequenced in a study of control samples from healthy donors and cancer patients. Measured with immunoSEQ multiplex PCR; TCRdb has only the in-frame clones, and not every one. Among 150,000 to 200,000 clones, almost 90% were seen once, and the ten largest hold 1.5% to 2%. Sequences were obtained from blood. These receptors were obtained from a man aged 18 to 30 in good health.

This clone turned up a few times. The chain couples TRBV30 to TRBJ1-1; perhaps TRBD1 as D (5 bases). V lost 4 bases, J lost 0 bases, and 9 bases lay in between. The CDR3 runs to 13 residues. Germline CDR1 GTSNPN, CDR2 SVGIG (reference sequence). In DNA form, the CDR3 reads TGTGCCTGGATACAGGCTTTGAACACTGAAGCTTTCTTT. Its translation is CAWIQALNTEAFF.

This chain connects TRBV5-6 to TRBJ2-1, with 8 bases fitting TRBD1. CDR1 is SGHDT and CDR2 is YYEEEE in the germline V gene. Unmatched junction bases numbered 10, after V lost 3 bases and J lost 14 bases. The CDR3 consists of 13 residues. DNA of the CDR3: TGTGCCAGCAGCTCAGGGGAGAGACAGGGGAAGTTCTTC. Its translation: CASSSGERQGKFF.

The CDR3 protein is CASSGGDSGKLFF. CDR3 coding DNA: TGTGCCAGCAGCGGGGGGGACAGTGGAAAACTGTTTTTT. The V and J genes are TRBV9 and TRBJ1-4; 7 positions match TRBD1. CDR3 length equals 13 residues. CDR1 and CDR2 (germline): SGDLS, YYNGEE. V dropped 3 bases and J dropped 10; count of bases not matched to a gene: 6.

The genes are TRBV5-6 and TRBJ2-7; the D gene is possibly TRBD2 (6 bases). Germline CDR1 and CDR2: SGHDT and YYEEEE. CDR3 size: 14 residues. The V gene lost 2 bases and the J gene lost 3 bases, with 12 bases spanning the gap. This CDR3 is CASSFRRDGYEQYF. In nucleotides, the CDR3 is TGTGCCAGCAGCTTTCGGAGGGACGGCTACGAGCAGTACTTC.

The rearrangement uses TRBV12-5 and TRBJ1-2; D may be TRBD1 (6 bases). Per germline, CDR1 LGHNT and CDR2 FRNRAP. Trimming took off 5 bases at V and 3 bases at J, with 16 bases between the two ends. The CDR3 has 15 residues. CDR3 loop: CASGPGTKGDYGYTF. The CDR3 nucleotides are TGTGCTAGTGGTCCAGGGACAAAAGGAGACTATGGCTACACCTTC.

The chain links TRBV4-2 to TRBJ1-2; possibly TRBD1 for D (6 bases). Deletions cut 1 base from V and 4 bases from J, with 13 bases between. Germline V gene data show CDR1 as LGHNA and CDR2 as YNFKEQ. This CDR3 spans 15 amino acids. Here the CDR3 reads CASSQVPSDSYGYTF. Written as DNA, the CDR3 is TGTGCCAGCAGCCAAGTCCCCTCGGACAGCTATGGCTACACCTTC.

The V and J genes are TRBV3-1 (or the pseudogene TRBV3-2) and TRBJ2-1; D ambiguous. This CDR3 is built from 12 residues. The germline CDR1 and CDR2 sequences are LGHDT and YNNKEL (reference sequence). The ends were cut back, 6 bases at V and 12 bases at J, with 15 bases in the middle. The CDR3 DNA reads TGTGCCAGCAGTCGCGACACCAATTGGCAGTTCTTC. Translated: CASSRDTNWQFF.

The gene calls are TRBV19 and TRBJ1-2; D gene uncertain. Trimming took 5 bases from V and 12 from J, leaving 19 bases between them. This CDR3 spans 13 amino acids. Germline CDR1 is LNHDA and CDR2 is SQIVND (reference sequence). In DNA form, the CDR3 reads TGTGCCAGTAGTCAGCCTCCGACTCGCGAGGACACCTTC. This sequence encodes CASSQPPTREDTF.

This sequence joins TRBV5-1 and TRBJ2-3; TRBD2 aligns across 14 bases. The CDR3 is made up of 16 amino acids. With V trimmed by 3 bases and J by 5 bases, 5 bases remained unmatched. CDR1 is SGHRS and CDR2 is YFSETQ in the germline V gene. The DNA for the CDR3 is TGCGCCAGCAGCTCCGAGGGACTAGCGGGGGTAGATACGCAGTATTTT. It is translated as CASSSEGLAGVDTQYF.

This clone was counted once. The CDR3 loop is CASSVDVGEKLFF. DNA of the CDR3: TGTGCCAGCAGCGTAGATGTGGGTGAAAAACTGTTTTTT. This chain connects TRBV9 to TRBJ1-4; D gene ambiguous. Germline lookup yields CDR1 SGDLS and CDR2 YYNGEE. Trimming removed 0 bases from V and 7 bases from J, with 7 bases in between. The length of the CDR3 is 13 residues.

This chain connects TRBV7-9 to TRBJ2-1; D is perhaps TRBD1 (6 bases). CDR1 SEHNR and CDR2 FQNEAQ come from the germline V gene (reference sequence). V was trimmed by 10 bases and J by 9 bases, leaving 19 bases between them. This CDR3 is 13 amino acids long. CDR3 DNA: TGTGCCACCGAACTACAGGGTTCCGGTGAGCAGTTCTTC. Translating gives CATELQGSGEQFF.

This chain joins TRBV24-1 and TRBJ2-3; 13 nucleotides match TRBD2. The CDR3 has 16 amino acids. Germline-derived CDR1 and CDR2 are KGHDR and SFDVKD. Losses at the gene ends were 4 bases for V and 7 bases for J; bases not matched to a gene: 7. The CDR3 DNA is TGTGCCACCAGTGACCCACTAGCGGGGGGGCTGTATACGCAGTATTTT. As protein: CATSDPLAGGLYTQYF.

V gene TRBV9 combines with J gene TRBJ1-1, with 8 bases lining up with TRBD1. After removal of 3 bases from V and 0 bases from J, the junction contained 1 base not matched to a gene. CDR3 size: 14 residues. Per germline, CDR1 SGDLS and CDR2 YYNGEE. In DNA, the CDR3 is TGTGCCAGCAGCGCGGGACAGGTGAACACTGAAGCTTTCTTT. This gives the protein CASSAGQVNTEAFF.

This clone has only one observation. The chain carries TRBV30 and TRBJ1-4; D might be TRBD1 (6 bases). V was trimmed by 2 bases and J by 10 bases, leaving 17 bases between them. The germline CDR1 and CDR2 sequences are GTSNPN and SVGIG (reference sequence). This CDR3 is built from 14 residues. CDR3 residues: CAWSTGNHRGKLFF. CDR3 in DNA: TGTGCCTGGAGTACAGGGAACCATAGGGGAAAACTGTTTTTT.

The chain combines TRBV19 with TRBJ1-3; TRBD1 agrees at 10 bases. V dropped 3 bases and J dropped 4; count of bases not matched to a gene: 3. Germline values: CDR1 LNHDA, CDR2 SQIVND (reference sequence). The CDR3 runs to 15 residues. The CDR3 sequence: CASSIGTGDGNTIYF. CDR3 DNA: TGTGCCAGTAGTATCGGGACAGGGGACGGAAACACCATATATTTT.

The V call is TRBV19, the J call TRBJ1-5; 9 bases match TRBD1. Trimming at V came to 3 bases and at J to 3 bases, leaving 3 bases not matched to a gene. CDR3 length equals 15 residues. Germline-derived CDR1 and CDR2 are LNHDA and SQIVND (reference sequence). The CDR3: CASSMIQGANQPQHF. The CDR3 DNA follows: TGTGCCAGTAGTATGATACAGGGGGCCAATCAGCCCCAGCATTTT.

The genes are TRBV15 and TRBJ2-3; tentative D call: TRBD2 (5 bases). The CDR3 has 14 residues. Per the germline V gene, CDR1 is LNHNV and CDR2 is YYDKDF (reference sequence). Trimming left V 0 bases short and J 4 bases short, with 8 bases between. The CDR3 sequence is CATSRELVPDTQYF. CDR3 DNA: TGTGCCACCAGCAGAGAACTAGTTCCAGATACGCAGTATTTT.

This clone was recorded a few times. CDR3 loop: CAWTAANQPQHF. Here the CDR3 DNA reads TGTGCCTGGACGGCAGCGAATCAGCCCCAGCATTTT. The chain carries TRBV30 and TRBJ1-5; D remains unclear. This CDR3 is built from 12 residues. V dropped 4 bases and J dropped 4 bases, with 8 bases sitting between them. The germline CDR1 and CDR2 sequences are GTSNPN and SVGIG (reference sequence).

This sequence joins TRBV11-2 and TRBJ2-1, with 8 bases aligning to TRBD2. Germline CDR1 and CDR2: SGHAT and FQNNGV. The CDR3 covers 18 residues. With 1 base clipped from V and 0 bases from J, the junction kept 8 bases outside the gene matches. In nucleotides, the CDR3 is TGTGCCAGCAGCTTAGCGGTCGTGGCGGGGGGCTCCTACAATGAGCAGTTCTTC. Protein product: CASSLAVVAGGSYNEQFF.

There are a few counts of this clone. The CDR3 here is CASSQGSGNYGYTF. DNA for the CDR3: TGTGCCAGCAGCCAGGGGTCCGGGAACTATGGCTACACCTTC. This chain uses TRBV7-9 with TRBJ1-2; TRBD1 is a possible D gene (6 bases). The V and J ends lost 5 bases and 2 bases respectively, with 12 bases between them. This CDR3 contains 14 residues. The germline CDR1 and CDR2 sequences are SEHNR and FQNEAQ (reference sequence). The full variable domain, with the rest looked up from reference TRBV7-9 and TRBJ1-2, is DTGVSQNPRHKITKRGQNVTFRCDPISEHNRLYWYRQTLGQGPEFLTYFQNEAQLEKSRLLSDRFSAERPKGSFSTLEIQRTEQGDSAMYLCASSQGSGNYGYTFGSGTRLTVV.

This rearrangement joins TRBV5-4 to TRBJ1-2; 10 positions match TRBD1. With 6 bases clipped from V and 4 bases from J, the junction kept 9 bases outside the gene matches. CDR1 is SGHNT and CDR2 is YYREEE in the germline V gene (reference sequence). This CDR3 comprises 15 residues. CDR3 in amino acids: CASTSPGQGSYGYTF. CDR3 coding DNA: TGTGCCAGCACCAGTCCGGGACAGGGGAGCTATGGCTACACCTTC.